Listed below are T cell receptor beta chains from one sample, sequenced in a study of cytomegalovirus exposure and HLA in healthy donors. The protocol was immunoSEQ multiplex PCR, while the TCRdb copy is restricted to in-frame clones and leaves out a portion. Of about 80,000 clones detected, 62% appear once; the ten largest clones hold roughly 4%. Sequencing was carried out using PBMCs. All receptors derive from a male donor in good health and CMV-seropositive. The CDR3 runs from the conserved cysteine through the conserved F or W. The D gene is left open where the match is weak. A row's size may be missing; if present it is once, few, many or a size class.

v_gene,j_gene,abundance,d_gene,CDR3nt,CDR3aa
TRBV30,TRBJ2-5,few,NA,TGTGCCTGGAGTAGGAGGGCCAGGGAGACCCAGTACTTC,CAWSRRARETQYF
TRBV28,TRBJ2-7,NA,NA,TGTGCCAGCGGGGGCCCTTACGAGCAGTACTTC,CASGGPYEQYF
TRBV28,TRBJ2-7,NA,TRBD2,TGTGCCAGCAGCTTGGGACTAGCGGGAGTCGGCGAGCAGTACTTC,CASSLGLAGVGEQYF
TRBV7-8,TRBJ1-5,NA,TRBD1,TGTGCCAGCAGCTTAGCAGGTGGCAGGGGGAGTCAGCCCCAGCATTTT,CASSLAGGRGSQPQHF
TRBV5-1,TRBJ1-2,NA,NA,TGCGCCAGCAGTCCGACTCCTAACCCCTTGGGCTACACCTTC,CASSPTPNPLGYTF
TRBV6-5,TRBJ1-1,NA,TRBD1,TGTGCCAGCAGTTACTCCCAATCAGGGGGTATAGCTTTCTTT,CASSYSQSGGIAFF
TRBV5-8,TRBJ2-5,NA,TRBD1,TGTGCCAGCAGCTTGGGAAGGACAGGGCAAGAGACCCAGTACTTC,CASSLGRTGQETQYF
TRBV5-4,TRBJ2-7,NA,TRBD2,TGTGCCAGCAGCGGGGCTAGCGGGACCTCCTACGAGCAGTACTTC,CASSGASGTSYEQYF
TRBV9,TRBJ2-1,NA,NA,TGTGCCAGCAGCGAGGGTGGAGCCGGGATATATGAGCAGTTCTTC,CASSEGGAGIYEQFF
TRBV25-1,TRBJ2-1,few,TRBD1,TGTGCCAGCAGTCAGACCGGGACAGGGTACAATGAGCAGTTCTTC,CASSQTGTGYNEQFF
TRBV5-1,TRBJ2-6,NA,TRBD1,TGCGCCAGCAGCTTCTATCCGACAGGGCAGCCCTCTGGGGCCAACGTCCTGACTTTC,CASSFYPTGQPSGANVLTF
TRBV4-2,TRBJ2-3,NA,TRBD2,TGTGCCAGCAGCCAAGAGGTCAGCGGGGGGTTCACAGATACGCAGTATTTT,CASSQEVSGGFTDTQYF
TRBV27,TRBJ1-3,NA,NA,TGTGCCAGCAGCCCGGCGGGGTTAGGGAACACCATATATTTT,CASSPAGLGNTIYF
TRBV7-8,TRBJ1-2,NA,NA,TGTGCCAGCAGCTTAGTGCTGGGGGCGAACTATGGCTACACCTTC,CASSLVLGANYGYTF
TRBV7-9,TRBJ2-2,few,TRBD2,TGTGCCAGCAGCTCCTTTCCCCAGTTAGCGGGAGGAAACACCGGGGAGCTGTTTTTT,CASSSFPQLAGGNTGELFF
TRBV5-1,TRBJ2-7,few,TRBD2,TGCGCCAGCAGCTCCACTAGCGGGAGGGCCCACGAGCAGTACTTC,CASSSTSGRAHEQYF
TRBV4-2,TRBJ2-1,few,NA,TGTGCCAGCAGCCTCATCTACCGGGACTCCTTTAAGGATGAGCAGTTCTTC,CASSLIYRDSFKDEQFF
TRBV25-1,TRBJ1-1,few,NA,TGTGCCAGCAGTGAATTTATTGCAGGGAACACTGAAGCTTTCTTT,CASSEFIAGNTEAFF
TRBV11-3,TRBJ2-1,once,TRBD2,TGTGCCAGCAGCAAGACTAGCGGGGTCTATGAGCAGTTCTTC,CASSKTSGVYEQFF
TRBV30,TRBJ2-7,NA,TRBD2,TGTGCCTTTGACGGGGGGGGAAACGAGCAGTACTTC,CAFDGGGNEQYF
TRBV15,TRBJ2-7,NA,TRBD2,TGTGCCACCAGCAGAGATCGGATAGCGGGAGGACCCCAGTACTTC,CATSRDRIAGGPQYF
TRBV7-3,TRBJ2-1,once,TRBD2,TGTGCCAGCAGCTTAGTTTCCACTAGCGGGAGCGCCAATGAGCAGTTCTTC,CASSLVSTSGSANEQFF
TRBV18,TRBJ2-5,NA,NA,TGTGCCAGCTCATCCAAGGGGGGCGGGAGAGCGGAAGAGACCCAGTACTTC,CASSSKGGGRAEETQYF
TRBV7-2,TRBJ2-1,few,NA,TGTGCCAGCAGCTTATCTAGCGCAGACAATGAGCAGTTCTTC,CASSLSSADNEQFF
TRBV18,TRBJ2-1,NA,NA,TGTGCCAGCTCACCGTCGACCCCGAGCTCGAGGGAGCAGTTCTTC,CASSPSTPSSREQFF
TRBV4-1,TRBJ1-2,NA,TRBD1,TGCGCCAGCAGCCAAAGGACAGGGAGCTATGGCTACACCTTC,CASSQRTGSYGYTF
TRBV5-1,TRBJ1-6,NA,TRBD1,TGCGCCAGCAGCTTCGGCCAGGAGAGACAGGGGTCTTTCGGTTCACCCCTCCACTTT,CASSFGQERQGSFGSPLHF
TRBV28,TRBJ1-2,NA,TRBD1,TGTGCCAGCAGAGCCGGGACAGGGGCTTACTATGGCTACACCTTC,CASRAGTGAYYGYTF
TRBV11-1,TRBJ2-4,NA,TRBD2,TGTGCCAGCAGCCAGTGGACTAGCGGGAGGCCAAACATTCAGTACTTC,CASSQWTSGRPNIQYF
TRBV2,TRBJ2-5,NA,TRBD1,TGTGCCAGCAGTGGACAGGGGGCGATTGGAGAGACCCAGTACTTC,CASSGQGAIGETQYF
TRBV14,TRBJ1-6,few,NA,TGTGCCAGCAGCCTTTTTTCCGGGGGGCTGAGGTCCTATAATTCACCCCTCCACTTT,CASSLFSGGLRSYNSPLHF
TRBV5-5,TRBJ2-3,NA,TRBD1,TGTGCCAGCAGCTCCGGGACAGGGACAGATACGCAGTATTTT,CASSSGTGTDTQYF
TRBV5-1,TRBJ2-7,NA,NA,TGCGCCAGCAGCTTCACGGTCTCCTACGAGCAGTACTTC,CASSFTVSYEQYF
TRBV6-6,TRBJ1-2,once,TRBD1,TGTGCCAGCAATCAACCAGGGGGAAGAGTTGGCGGCTACACCTTC,CASNQPGGRVGGYTF
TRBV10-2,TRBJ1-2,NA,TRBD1,TGCGCCAGCAGTAGCAGGGGGGTCTATGGCTACACCTTC,CASSSRGVYGYTF